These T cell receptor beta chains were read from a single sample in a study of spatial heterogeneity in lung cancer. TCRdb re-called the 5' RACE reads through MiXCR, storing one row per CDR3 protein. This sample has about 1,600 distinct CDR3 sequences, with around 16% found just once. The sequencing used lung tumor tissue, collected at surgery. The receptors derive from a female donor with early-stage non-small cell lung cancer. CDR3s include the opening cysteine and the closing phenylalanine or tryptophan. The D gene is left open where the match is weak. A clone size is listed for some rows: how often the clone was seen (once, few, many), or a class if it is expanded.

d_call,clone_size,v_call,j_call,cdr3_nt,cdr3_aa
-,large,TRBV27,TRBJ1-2,TGTGCCAGCCGTAGGGCGGGCCCTAACTATGGCTACACCTTC,CASRRAGPNYGYTF
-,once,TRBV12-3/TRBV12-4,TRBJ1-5,TGTGCCAGCAGTTTGTTGGGGGCCAATCAGCCCCAGCATTTT,CASSLLGANQPQHF
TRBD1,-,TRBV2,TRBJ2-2,TGTGCCAGCAGAGCCGGGACAGCCAACACCGGGGAGCTGTTTTTT,CASRAGTANTGELFF
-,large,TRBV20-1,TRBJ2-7,TGCAGTGCTAGCGGTGCAGGGTCATATCCTGAGCAGTACTTC,CSASGAGSYPEQYF
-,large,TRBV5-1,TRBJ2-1,TGCGCCAGCAGCTTGGCCGAGGGGCTTCCTTACAATGAGCAGTTCTTC,CASSLAEGLPYNEQFF
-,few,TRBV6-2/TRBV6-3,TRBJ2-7,TGTGCCAGCAGTCCGAGGGAAGTCTCCTACGAGCAGTACTTC,CASSPREVSYEQYF
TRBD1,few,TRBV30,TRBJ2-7,TGTGCCTCTAGGGGGCCCAGGGAGTACTTC,CASRGPREYF
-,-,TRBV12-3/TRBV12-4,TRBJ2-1,TGTGCCAGCAGTTTAGGGACACAGGAGCAGTTCTTC,CASSLGTQEQFF
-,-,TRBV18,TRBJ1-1,TGTGCCAGCTCACCGTCCCAGGTCACGAACACTGAAGCTTTCTTT,CASSPSQVTNTEAFF
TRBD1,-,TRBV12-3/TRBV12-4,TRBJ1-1,TGTGCCATCAATGGGAGGGGGACAGGGGTGAACACTGAAGCTTTCTTT,CAINGRGTGVNTEAFF
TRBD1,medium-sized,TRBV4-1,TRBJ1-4,TGCGCCAGCAGCCAAGGGACAGGGGAGGCTGAAAAACTGTTTTTT,CASSQGTGEAEKLFF
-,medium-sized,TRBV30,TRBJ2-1,TGTGCCTGGAAGGGGGATTTTTACAATGAGCAGTTCTTC,CAWKGDFYNEQFF
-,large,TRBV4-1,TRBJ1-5,TGCGCCAGCAGCCAATCTGTAAATAGCAATCAGCCCCAGCATTTT,CASSQSVNSNQPQHF
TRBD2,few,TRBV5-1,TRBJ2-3,TGCGCCAGCAGCTTGGCGGGGACTAGCGGGGGGCCTAGCACAGATACGCAGTATTTT,CASSLAGTSGGPSTDTQYF
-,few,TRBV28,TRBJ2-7,TGTGCCAGCAGTTCCCTCGGAAGCAGCTCCTACGAGCAGTACTTC,CASSSLGSSSYEQYF
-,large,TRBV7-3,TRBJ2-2,TGTGCCAGCAGCTTAGGTCCCGGGGAGCTGTTTTTT,CASSLGPGELFF
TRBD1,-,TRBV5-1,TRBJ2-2,TGCGCCAGCAGCTTGGCAACATCCGGGACAGGGAACACCGGGGAGCTGTTTTTT,CASSLATSGTGNTGELFF
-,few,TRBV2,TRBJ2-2,TGTGCCAGCAGACTCGCCGCCGGGGAGCTGTTTTTT,CASRLAAGELFF
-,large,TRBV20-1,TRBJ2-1,TGCAGTGCTAACTCCTACAATGAGCAGTTCTTC,CSANSYNEQFF
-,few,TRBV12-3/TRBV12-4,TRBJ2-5,TGTGCCAGCAGTTTAGTGGGACTAGGACAGGGAGAGACCCAGTACTTC,CASSLVGLGQGETQYF
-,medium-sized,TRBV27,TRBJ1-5,TGTGCCAGCAGTTTATGGAGCAATCAGCCCCAGCATTTT,CASSLWSNQPQHF
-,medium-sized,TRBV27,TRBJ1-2,TGTGCCACCGCCCCACCCCGCGGCGGCTACACCTTC,CATAPPRGGYTF
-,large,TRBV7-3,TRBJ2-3,TGTGCCAGCAGCCCCGGGCTAAGCACAGATACGCAGTATTTT,CASSPGLSTDTQYF
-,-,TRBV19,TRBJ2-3,TGTGCCAGTAAACAGGGGGGGGCCGGAGATACGCAGTATTTT,CASKQGGAGDTQYF
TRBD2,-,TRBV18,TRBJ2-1,TGTGCCAGCTCACCGTCCCTAGCGGGGAAGAGCTCCTACAATGAGCAGTTCTTC,CASSPSLAGKSSYNEQFF
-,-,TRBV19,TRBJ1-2,TGTGCCAGTAGCTCAACAGGAGATAACTATGGCTACACCTTC,CASSSTGDNYGYTF
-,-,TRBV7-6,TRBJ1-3,TGTGCCAGCAGCCCAATGGGGACCGCGTCGGGAAACACCATATATTTT,CASSPMGTASGNTIYF
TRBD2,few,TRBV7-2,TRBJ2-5,TGTGCCAGCAGCCCCGGCGGGGGGGCCCAAGAGACCCAGTACTTC,CASSPGGGAQETQYF
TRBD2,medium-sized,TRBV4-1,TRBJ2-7,TGCGCCAGCAGCCAAGGGACTAGATCCGGATACGAGCAGTACTTC,CASSQGTRSGYEQYF
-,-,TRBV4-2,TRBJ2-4,TGTGCCAGCAGCCAAGAAAGTAATCCAGAACGAGGGGGCATTCAGTACTTC,CASSQESNPERGGIQYF
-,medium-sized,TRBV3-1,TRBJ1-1,TGTGCCAGCAGCCAAGCGGGGTCGTGGACTGAAGCTTTCTTT,CASSQAGSWTEAFF
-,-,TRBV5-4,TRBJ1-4,TGTGCCAGCAGCTTGAAGGGGGGACCTGCAACTAATGAAAAACTGTTTTTT,CASSLKGGPATNEKLFF